The 20 T cell receptor beta chains presented below share a single source sample, sequenced in a study of blood T cells in healthy people across ages. A second roughly 6 to 12 cycle PCR used barcoded and J-beta primers. TCRdb called the 5' RACE reads again in MiXCR, with one record for every CDR3 protein. The sample holds about 780,000 distinct CDR3 sequences, 46% seen once. The specimen sequenced was blood. Source of these receptors: a man aged 80 or over in good health.

This chain links TRBV5-1 with TRBJ2-3, with D tentatively TRBD2 (5 bases). Germline CDR1 is SGHRS and CDR2 is YFSETQ. Between the trimmed V and J ends, which lost 4 bases and 2 bases, there was a span of 14 bases. The CDR3 spans 15 residues. The CDR3 region is CASSLHGGDTDTQYF. CDR3 nucleotides: TGCGCCAGCAGCCTACACGGAGGCGACACAGATACGCAGTATTTT. Drawing the rest from reference TRBV5-1 and TRBJ2-3, the complete variable domain is KAGVTQTPRYLIKTRGQQVTLSCSPISGHRSVSWYQQTPGQGLQFLFEYFSETQRNKGNFPGRFSGRQFSNSRSEMNVSTLELGDSALYLCASSLHGGDTDTQYFGPGTRLTVL.

This clonotype was counted a single time. This sequence joins TRBV6-2 or TRBV6-3 and TRBJ2-1; D is perhaps TRBD2 (6 bases). Trimming left V 2 bases short and J 2 bases short, with 10 bases between. Germline values: CDR1 MNHEY, CDR2 SVGEGT. The CDR3 covers 15 residues. The chain's CDR3 is CASSYRLVTYNEQFF. Here the CDR3 DNA reads TGTGCCAGCAGTTACCGACTAGTTACCTACAATGAGCAGTTCTTC.

This clonotype was counted a single time. V is TRBV18 and J is TRBJ2-3; D might be TRBD2 (6 bases). The V and J ends lost 1 base and 2 bases respectively, with 13 bases between them. Germline V gene lookup returns CDR1 KGHSH and CDR2 LQKENI. This CDR3 is built from 16 residues. In nucleotides, the CDR3 is TGTGCCAGCTCACCACGGACTAACGGGAACACAGATACGCAGTATTTT. Encoded protein: CASSPRTNGNTDTQYF.

The V call is TRBV4-2, the J call TRBJ2-1; tentative D call: TRBD2 (6 bases). The CDR3 runs to 12 residues. Trimming stripped 0 bases from V and 15 bases from J, with 12 bases between. CDR1 is LGHNA, CDR2 YNFKEQ, per germline. In DNA form, the CDR3 reads TGTGCCAGCAGCCAAGATACGGGAGCCCCGTTCTTC. It specifies CASSQDTGAPFF.

There are a few counts of this clonotype. The rearrangement uses TRBV19 and TRBJ2-7; TRBD2 matches 9 bases. The germline gives CDR1 LNHDA, CDR2 SQIVND (reference sequence). After removal of 4 bases from V and 1 base from J, the junction contained 5 bases not matched to a gene. The CDR3 runs to 15 residues. CDR3 coding DNA: TGTGCCAGTAGTAAGTCTAGCGGGGCATCCTACGAGCAGTACTTC. Translated, it gives CASSKSSGASYEQYF. Complete variable domain (other parts from reference TRBV19 and TRBJ2-7): DGGITQSPKYLFRKEGQNVTLSCEQNLNHDAMYWYRQDPGQGLRLIYYSQIVNDFQKGDIAEGYSVSREKKESFPLTVTSAQKNPTAFYLCASSKSSGASYEQYFGPGTRLTVT.

This clonotype was seen ten or more times. The chain links TRBV29-1 to TRBJ2-7; D might be TRBD1 (6 bases). Germline-derived CDR1 and CDR2 are SQVTM and ANQGSEA. This CDR3 has 13 residues. Trimming cost V 5 bases and J 3 bases, with 14 bases left between them. The CDR3, as DNA: TGCAGCGTTCTAAGGGACACAGACTACGAGCAGTACTTC. Translation: CSVLRDTDYEQYF.

Here the CDR3 reads CASSHGTREGEQYF. CDR3 nucleotide sequence: TGTGCCAGCAGCCATGGGACAAGGGAGGGGGAGCAGTACTTC. The chain combines TRBV3-1 with TRBJ2-5; tentatively, D is TRBD2 (7 bases). CDR3 size: 14 residues. CDR1 and CDR2 (germline): LGHDT, YNNKEL (reference sequence). V lost 3 bases and J 11 bases, leaving 19 bases between the germline ends.

As for this clonotype: The junction departs from germline at one end; a sequencing error may be responsible. This chain joins TRBV5-1 and TRBJ2-1; the D gene is possibly TRBD1 (5 bases). This CDR3 region has 16 residues. The V gene's germline CDR1 is SGHRS and CDR2 YFSETQ. CDR3 sequence (DNA): TGCGCCAGCAGCCCACAGGCGCAGGGTGGGTACAAGGAGCAGTTCTTC. As protein: CASSPQAQGGYKEQFF.

This chain uses TRBV29-1 with TRBJ1-2; no reliable D call. Germline values: CDR1 SQVTM, CDR2 ANQGSEA. The CDR3 is 11 amino acids. V was shortened by 4 bases and J by 3 bases, with 6 bases between the two germline ends. CDR3 coding DNA: TGCAGCGTTGTCTGGGACTATGGCTACACCTTC. It encodes CSVVWDYGYTF.

Here the CDR3 DNA reads TGTGCCAGCTCGGGGGCGGGAGGGCCCTACAATGAGCAGTTCTTC. Its protein is CASSGAGGPYNEQFF. The gene calls are TRBV7-2 and TRBJ2-1, with 9 positions matching TRBD2. After removal of 8 bases from V and 2 bases from J, the junction contained 7 bases not matched to a gene. Germline lookup yields CDR1 SGHTA and CDR2 FQGNSA. The CDR3 contains 15 residues.

This clonotype was seen a single time. The chain joins TRBV20-1 to TRBJ2-3; D is possibly TRBD1 or TRBD2 (6 bases each). This CDR3 is 13 amino acids long. Germline loops: CDR1 DFQATT, CDR2 SNEGSKA (reference sequence). The V end lost 2 bases, the J end lost 4 bases, and 10 bases lay between the germline ends. CDR3 DNA sequence: TGCAGTGCTAGAAAGGGGGGCCCAGATACGCAGTATTTT. Protein product: CSARKGGPDTQYF.

V and J are TRBV21-1 and TRBJ2-1; the table assigns TRBD1, which was not confirmed against the DNA. TRBV21-1 is shown as a pseudogene. The CDR3 is 17 amino acids. CDR3 sequence: CASSNRGAGAAYNEQFF. In DNA, the CDR3 is TGTGCCAGCAGCAACCGGGGAGCGGGGGCTGCCTACAATGAGCAGTTCTTC.

The CDR3 sequence is CASSWGQGANNEQYF. CDR3 sequence (DNA): TGTGCCAGCAGCTGGGGACAGGGGGCCAACAATGAGCAGTACTTC. The chain recombines TRBV7-2 with TRBJ2-1; 12 nucleotides align to TRBD1. The J call may be in error: the DNA end matches TRBJ2-7 better. In germline, CDR1 is SGHTA, CDR2 FQGNSA. The length of the CDR3 is 15 residues.

The V gene is TRBV7-9, the J gene TRBJ1-2; D ambiguous. Germline CDR1 SEHNR, CDR2 FQNEAQ (reference sequence). This CDR3 spans 14 amino acids. V dropped 0 bases and J dropped 4 bases, with 9 bases sitting between them. The CDR3 spells CASSLAQQTYGYTF. The CDR3, as DNA: TGTGCCAGCAGCTTAGCCCAACAGACCTATGGCTACACCTTC.

The chain is built from TRBV29-1 and TRBJ1-2; a weak D match, TRBD1 (6 bases). CDR1 and CDR2 (germline): SQVTM, ANQGSEA. The CDR3 loop spans 14 amino acids. V lost 2 bases, J lost 9 bases, and 19 bases lay in between. CDR3 in DNA: TGCAGCGTTGAATACGGGGGCAGGTTCGGAAGCTACACCTTC. Its protein is CSVEYGGRFGSYTF.

This clonotype was observed a handful of times. The rearrangement uses TRBV12-3 or TRBV12-4 and TRBJ2-4, with D perhaps matching TRBD1 or TRBD2 (5 bases each). With the DNA end fitting TRBJ2-7 better, the J assignment may be wrong. CDR3 length equals 12 residues. This chain's CDR3 is CASSLRGDEQYF. CDR3 nucleotide sequence: TGTGCCAGCAGTTTAAGAGGGGACGAGCAGTACTTC.

The chain carries TRBV5-1 and TRBJ2-7; D not resolved. This CDR3 region has 15 residues. The germline gives CDR1 SGHRS, CDR2 YFSETQ. V dropped 4 bases and J dropped 7 bases, with 21 bases sitting between them. The CDR3 DNA reads as TGCGCCAGCAGCGGGCAGACGAGCTCCTACAATGAGCAGTACTTC. Translation: CASSGQTSSYNEQYF.

This clonotype was picked up one time. The chain recombines TRBV3-1 with TRBJ1-4, with D maybe TRBD1 (6 bases). Germline V gene data show CDR1 as LGHDT and CDR2 as YNNKEL (reference sequence). V was trimmed by 4 bases and J by 4 bases, leaving 10 bases between them. This CDR3 has 14 residues. The CDR3 nucleotides read TGTGCCAGCAGCCCAGGGGTTAGTAATGAAAAACTGTTTTTT. Translating gives CASSPGVSNEKLFF.

The chain joins TRBV9 to TRBJ2-5; 8 bases line up with TRBD2. The end of the DNA is better explained by TRBJ2-7, so the J call may be wrong. CDR1 is SGDLS, CDR2 YYNGEE, per germline. The CDR3 has 15 residues. CDR3: CASSVVPGGPNEQYF. In nucleotides, the CDR3 is TGTGCCAGCAGCGTAGTACCGGGAGGGCCAAACGAGCAGTACTTC.

This clonotype was found a few times. The rearrangement joins TRBV10-3 to TRBJ1-1; weak D call: TRBD1 (6 bases). In germline, CDR1 is ENHRY, CDR2 SYGVKD. V was trimmed by 3 bases and J by 4 bases, leaving 18 bases between them. The CDR3 covers 16 residues. The DNA of the CDR3 is TGTGCCATCAGTGATCCCGGGAGGGGAGGGGGCACTGAAGCTTTCTTT. Amino acids: CAISDPGRGGGTEAFF.